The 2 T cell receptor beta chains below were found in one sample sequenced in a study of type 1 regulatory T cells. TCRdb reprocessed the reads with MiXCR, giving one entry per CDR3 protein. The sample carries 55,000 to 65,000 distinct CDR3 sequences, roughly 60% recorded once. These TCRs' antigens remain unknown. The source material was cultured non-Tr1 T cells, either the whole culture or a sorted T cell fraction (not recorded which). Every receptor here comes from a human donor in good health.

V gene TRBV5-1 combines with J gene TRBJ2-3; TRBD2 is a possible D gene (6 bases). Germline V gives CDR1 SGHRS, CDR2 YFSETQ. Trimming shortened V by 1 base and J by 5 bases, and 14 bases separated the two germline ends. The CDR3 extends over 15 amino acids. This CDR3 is CASSLRGLGGDTQYF. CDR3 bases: TGCGCCAGCAGCTTGCGGGGACTGGGCGGAGATACGCAGTATTTT.

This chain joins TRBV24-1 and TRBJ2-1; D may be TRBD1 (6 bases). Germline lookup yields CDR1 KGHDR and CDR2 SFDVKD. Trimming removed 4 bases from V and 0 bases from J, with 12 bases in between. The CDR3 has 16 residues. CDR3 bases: TGTGCCACCAGTGACTCGGGACACAACTCCTACAATGAGCAGTTCTTC. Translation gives CATSDSGHNSYNEQFF.